These 24 T cell receptor beta chains came from one sample sequenced in a study of blood T cell repertoires in COVID-19. The method was immunoSEQ multiplex PCR; TCRdb's version includes in-frame clones alone and lacks a portion of them. The sample has under 200,000 clones; around 87% are singletons. Sample: PBMCs or T cells enriched from blood (not recorded which). Receptors were obtained from a middle-aged woman in a cohort exposed to, infected with or recovered from COVID-19 (not recorded which).

The chain combines TRBV28 with TRBJ1-2; unclear D gene. The CDR3 spans 13 residues. The V and J ends lost 7 bases and 5 bases respectively, with 14 bases between them. The germline CDR1 and CDR2 sequences are MDHEN and SYDVKM. CDR3 protein: CASTLGPAYGYTF. CDR3 nucleotides: TGTGCCAGCACCCTGGGCCCCGCTTATGGCTACACCTTC.

The chain has TRBV5-4 and TRBJ2-3, with D perhaps matching TRBD1 (5 bases). The V end lost 0 bases, the J end lost 6 bases, and 11 bases lay between the germline ends. CDR1 and CDR2 from the germline V gene are SGHNT and YYREEE (reference sequence). The CDR3 extends over 14 amino acids. CDR3 coding DNA: TGTGCCAGCAGCTTGGGCGTTGGGGCGGATACGCAGTATTTT. This encodes CASSLGVGADTQYF.

The chain employs TRBV28 and TRBJ1-1; the match to TRBD1 covers 8 bases. J gave up 4 bases and V 3 bases, and 10 bases lay outside the gene matches. The CDR3 length is 16 residues. CDR1 is MDHEN, CDR2 SYDVKM, per germline. CDR3 sequence: CASSFLRGRSSTEAFF. The DNA for the CDR3 is TGTGCCAGCAGTTTCCTCAGGGGGCGATCAAGCACTGAAGCTTTCTTT.

The CDR3 protein is CASSQPLGAGTENEKLFF. DNA for the CDR3: TGCGCCAGCAGCCAACCTCTGGGGGCCGGGACAGAAAATGAAAAACTGTTTTTT. The chain carries TRBV4-1 and TRBJ1-4; 7 bases agree with TRBD1. J lost 5 bases, V lost 2 bases, and 14 bases had no gene match. The CDR3 is 18 amino acids. In germline, CDR1 is MGHRA, CDR2 YSYEKL.

The gene calls are TRBV28 and TRBJ1-3; the match to TRBD1 covers 8 bases. The CDR3 length is 17 residues. V shed 3 bases, J shed 0 bases, and the junction held 7 bases outside the gene matches. Germline V gene data show CDR1 as MDHEN and CDR2 as SYDVKM. The CDR3 region is CASSFPGQGLSGNTIYF. CDR3 nucleotide sequence: TGTGCCAGCAGTTTCCCCGGACAGGGACTCTCTGGAAACACCATATATTTT.

The chain couples TRBV5-1 to TRBJ1-2; 8 nucleotides match TRBD1. The CDR3 covers 15 residues. V was pared by 5 bases and J by 8 bases, with 14 bases of the junction left unmatched. Germline CDR1 reads SGHRS; CDR2 reads YFSETQ. The CDR3 coding sequence is TGCGCCAGCAGTTACTTCGGGCAGGGGGCGGAAGGCTACACCTTC. Amino acid sequence: CASSYFGQGAEGYTF.

V gene TRBV5-1 combines with J gene TRBJ2-5; D perhaps matches TRBD2 (7 bases). CDR1 is SGHRS, CDR2 YFSETQ, per germline. The CDR3 spans 15 residues. V lost 1 base to trimming and J lost 4 bases, with 14 bases between them. The CDR3 DNA reads as TGCGCCAGCAGCTTGTGGAGGGGGGGACGAGAGACCCAGTACTTC. Amino acids: CASSLWRGGRETQYF.

This clone appeared a single time. V and J are TRBV5-1 and TRBJ2-2; no reliable D call. V shed 2 bases and J shed 3 bases, with 8 bases lying between them. Germline V gene lookup returns CDR1 SGHRS and CDR2 YFSETQ. The CDR3 spans 14 residues. The CDR3 reads CASSFEVHTGELFF. DNA of the CDR3: TGCGCCAGCAGCTTCGAGGTACACACCGGGGAGCTGTTTTTT. Full variable domain (rest looked up from reference TRBV5-1 and TRBJ2-2): KAGVTQTPRYLIKTRGQQVTLSCSPISGHRSVSWYQQTPGQGLQFLFEYFSETQRNKGNFPGRFSGRQFSNSRSEMNVSTLELGDSALYLCASSFEVHTGELFFGEGSRLTVL.

This rearrangement joins TRBV19 to TRBJ1-6; a weak D match, TRBD1 (6 bases). V gave up 9 bases and J gave up 4 bases, with 7 bases separating them. Germline V gene sequence: CDR1 LNHDA, CDR2 SQIVND (reference sequence). The CDR3 runs to 12 residues. CDR3 protein: CASGQYNSPLHF. In DNA form, the CDR3 reads TGTGCCAGCGGACAGTATAATTCACCCCTCCACTTT.

V and J are TRBV6-2 or TRBV6-3 and TRBJ2-7; D call uncertain. CDR3 length equals 12 residues. Germline loops: CDR1 MNHEY, CDR2 SVGEGT. The V end was cut by 1 base, the J end by 4 bases, with 5 bases between. For the CDR3, the DNA is TGTGCCAGCAGTTACTTCGCGTACGAGCAGTACTTC. Amino acids: CASSYFAYEQYF.

The chain has TRBV11-2 and TRBJ1-1; 9 bases align to TRBD1. CDR3 size: 15 residues. The germline gives CDR1 SGHAT, CDR2 FQNNGV. J was trimmed by 5 bases and V by 2 bases; bases with no gene match: 6. The CDR3: CASSLSQGAITEAFF. CDR3 in DNA: TGTGCCAGCAGCTTATCACAGGGGGCAATAACTGAAGCTTTCTTT. The variable domain in full, with the rest retrieved from reference TRBV11-2 and TRBJ1-1, is EAGVAQSPRYKIIEKRQSVAFWCNPISGHATLYWYQQILGQGPKLLIQFQNNGVVDDSQLPKDRFSAERLKGVDSTLKIQPAKLEDSAVYLCASSLSQGAITEAFFGQGTRLTVV.

The chain recombines TRBV11-2 with TRBJ1-2; TRBD1 agrees at 9 bases. CDR1 and CDR2 from the germline V gene are SGHAT and FQNNGV. The J segment lost 3 bases and the V segment lost 5 bases, leaving 16 bases of the junction unmatched. CDR3 length: 18 residues. DNA of the CDR3: TGTGCCAGCAGCCGGGCGGTGGGGACAGGGTTTGGCGACTATGGCTACACCTTC. It codes for CASSRAVGTGFGDYGYTF.

This chain links TRBV4-1 with TRBJ2-2, with a weak D call TRBD2 (6 bases). The V end lost 1 base, the J end lost 5 bases, and 26 bases lay between the germline ends. Germline V gene lookup returns CDR1 MGHRA and CDR2 YSYEKL. The CDR3 extends over 20 amino acids. As DNA, the CDR3 is TGCGCCAGCAGCCAAGGATCCCGGCTCGGCGGGACCCCGGAAACCGGGGAGCTGTTTTTT. Its translation: CASSQGSRLGGTPETGELFF.

A note on this clone: Other DNA sequences of this sample code for an identical CDR3. The J gene is TRBJ1-1, the V gene TRBV12-3 or TRBV12-4; D perhaps matches TRBD1 (5 bases). This CDR3 has 13 residues. V dropped 6 bases and J dropped 1 base, with 9 bases sitting between them. This CDR3 reads CASSTGQNTEAFF. The CDR3 DNA reads as TGTGCCAGCAGCACCGGACAGAACACTGAAGCTTTCTTT.

The rearrangement links TRBV14 to TRBJ2-5; a possible D gene is TRBD2 (6 bases). The CDR3 is 15 residues long. Between the trimmed V and J ends, which lost 4 bases and 5 bases, there was a span of 17 bases. Germline values: CDR1 SGHDN, CDR2 FVKESK. As DNA, the CDR3 is TGTGCCAGCAGCCCCGGAGGGCCGTTGGTGGAGACCCAGTACTTC. Translating it yields CASSPGGPLVETQYF. The complete variable domain, with remaining parts taken from reference TRBV14 and TRBJ2-5, reads EAGVTQFPSHSVIEKGQTVTLRCDPISGHDNLYWYRRVMGKEIKFLLHFVKESKQDESGMPNNRFLAERTGGTYSTLKVQPAELEDSGVYFCASSPGGPLVETQYFGPGTRLLVL.

The rearrangement links TRBV5-4 to TRBJ1-5, with 8 bases matching TRBD1. Germline-derived CDR1 and CDR2 are SGHNT and YYREEE (reference sequence). J lost 16 bases, V lost 0 bases, and 6 bases had no gene match. The CDR3 runs 12 residues. The CDR3 region is CASSLGGQDEHF. The CDR3 DNA follows: TGTGCCAGCAGCTTGGGGGGACAGGACGAACATTTT.

The J gene is TRBJ1-1, the V gene TRBV6-5, with 9 bases lining up with TRBD1. Losses at the gene ends were 4 bases for V and 5 bases for J; bases not matched to a gene: 5. The CDR3 extends over 14 amino acids. The V gene's germline CDR1 is MNHEY and CDR2 SVGAGI. CDR3 loop: CASSSQDRGTEAFF. The CDR3 DNA reads as TGTGCCAGCAGTTCCCAGGACAGGGGAACTGAAGCTTTCTTT.

The chain links TRBV2 to TRBJ1-1; TRBD1 might be the D (6 bases). Germline lookup yields CDR1 SNHLY and CDR2 FYNNEI. The CDR3 loop spans 15 amino acids. Trimming left V 4 bases short and J 5 bases short, with 17 bases between. This chain's CDR3 is CASSAQGLAHTEAFF. CDR3 coding DNA: TGTGCCAGCAGTGCCCAGGGGTTGGCCCATACTGAAGCTTTCTTT.

The chain employs TRBV2 and TRBJ2-7; D gene uncertain. The CDR3 is 14 residues long. Germline-derived CDR1 and CDR2 are SNHLY and FYNNEI. Deletions cut 11 bases from V and 0 bases from J, with 17 bases between. For the CDR3, the DNA is TGTGCCTCATGGAGCCAGACTGACTCCTACGAGCAGTACTTC. Its protein is CASWSQTDSYEQYF.

About this clone: The junction and the germline gene differ at one end; a read error may be behind it. This chain joins TRBV6-1 and TRBJ1-1; D is unclear. The CDR3 has 14 residues. CDR1 is MNHNS, CDR2 SASEGT, per germline. Written as DNA, the CDR3 is TGTGCCAGCAGCGAAGTTGGCCCGAGGGATAAAGCTTTCTTT. It specifies CASSEVGPRDKAFF.

The rearrangement joins TRBV11-2 to TRBJ1-1; TRBD1 aligns across 8 bases. There are 16 residues in the CDR3. V gave up 0 bases and J gave up 5 bases; unmatched junction bases: 8. Germline CDR1 SGHAT, CDR2 FQNNGV. The CDR3 DNA is TGTGCCAGCAGCTTAGATCGCGGCAGGGGGCGGACTGAAGCTTTCTTT. Its protein is CASSLDRGRGRTEAFF.

The V and J genes are TRBV6-4 and TRBJ2-6, with TRBD1 identical over 7 bases. V shed 4 bases and J 0 bases; nucleotides not matched to a gene: 3. This CDR3 comprises 16 residues. CDR1 MRHNA and CDR2 SNTAGT come from the germline V gene. The CDR3, as DNA: TGTGCCAGCAGTGGGGCAGGGGGCTCTGGGGCCAACGTCCTGACTTTC. Encoded protein: CASSGAGGSGANVLTF.

This chain connects TRBV29-1 to TRBJ2-1; 9 positions match TRBD2. CDR1 is SQVTM, CDR2 ANQGSEA, per germline. Germline trimming cut 5 bases from V and 2 bases from J; bases unmatched to any gene: 10. This CDR3 region has 16 residues. The CDR3 DNA reads TGCAGCGTTTACAAAGCGGGGGGCAGTCCCTACAATGAGCAGTTCTTC. Protein product: CSVYKAGGSPYNEQFF.

This chain uses TRBV13 with TRBJ2-2; 8 bases agree with TRBD1. Germline-derived CDR1 and CDR2 are PRHDT and FYEKMQ (reference sequence). This CDR3 has 17 amino acids. Trimming took 5 bases from V and 6 from J; bases not matched to a gene: 14. CDR3 residues: CASSTRKTGAGPGELFF. The CDR3 bases are TGTGCCAGCAGCACCCGAAAGACAGGGGCAGGGCCCGGGGAGCTGTTTTTT.